The 30 T cell receptor beta chains below all came from one sample that was sequenced in a study of control samples from healthy donors and cancer patients. TCRdb's copy holds only in-frame clones and misses some; the assay was immunoSEQ multiplex PCR. The repertoire holds about 160,000 clones, with more than 85% as singletons. Sequenced material: blood. These receptors came from a woman aged 30 to 39 in good health.

The rearrangement joins TRBV4-3 to TRBJ2-3; D not certain. Trimming cost V 0 bases and J 6 bases, with 10 bases left between them. Germline CDR1 reads LGHNA; CDR2 reads YSLEER. This CDR3 contains 14 residues. This CDR3 is CASSQEDPSDTQYF. The CDR3, as DNA: TGCGCCAGCAGCCAAGAAGACCCATCGGATACGCAGTATTTT.

This chain connects TRBV7-9 to TRBJ1-6; D uncertain. CDR3 length equals 14 residues. From germline, CDR1 is SEHNR and CDR2 FQNEAQ (reference sequence). V gave up 2 bases and J gave up 10 bases, with 12 bases separating them. The CDR3 is CASSLNPLGSPLHF. The DNA of the CDR3 is TGTGCCAGCAGCTTAAACCCATTAGGGTCACCCCTCCACTTT.

V usage is TRBV7-9 and J usage is TRBJ1-1; D perhaps matches TRBD1 (6 bases). The CDR3 sequence is 14 residues long. Per the germline V gene, CDR1 is SEHNR and CDR2 is FQNEAQ (reference sequence). V lost 6 bases, J lost 4 bases, and 15 bases lay in between. This chain's CDR3 is CASRTGAGGTEAFF. CDR3 nucleotides: TGTGCCAGCAGGACAGGAGCCGGGGGCACTGAAGCTTTCTTT.

This rearrangement joins TRBV13 to TRBJ2-1; 8 nucleotides agree with TRBD1. The CDR3 has 17 amino acids. V trimming: 5 bases; J trimming: 1 base; junction bases outside the gene matches: 10. Germline-derived CDR1 and CDR2 are PRHDT and FYEKMQ (reference sequence). The CDR3 DNA sequence: TGTGCCAGCAGCCGAACGACAGGGGTCCCTTCCTACAATGAGCAGTTCTTC. Translating gives CASSRTTGVPSYNEQFF.

The gene calls are TRBV24-1 and TRBJ1-1; D remains ambiguous. The germline V gene encodes CDR1 KGHDR and CDR2 SFDVKD. CDR3 length: 13 residues. Trimming left V 7 bases short and J 2 bases short, with 10 bases between. The CDR3 is CATRRGHNTEAFF. CDR3 coding DNA: TGTGCCACCAGGCGGGGTCATAACACTGAAGCTTTCTTT.

This clone appeared a few times. The chain has TRBV7-8 and TRBJ2-3; 7 bases match TRBD2. V lost 5 bases to trimming and J lost 0 bases; unmatched junction nucleotides: 8. The CDR3 extends over 16 amino acids. Germline loops: CDR1 SGHVS, CDR2 FQNEAQ. The DNA of the CDR3 is TGTGCCAGCAGCCTAAGGGACTACCTAAGCACAGATACGCAGTATTTT. The encoded protein is CASSLRDYLSTDTQYF.

This clone has only one observation. The chain recombines TRBV10-3 with TRBJ1-2; tentatively, D is TRBD1 (6 bases). Germline CDR1 is ENHRY and CDR2 is SYGVKD. CDR3 length: 12 amino acids. V lost 6 bases and J 7 bases, leaving 12 bases between the germline ends. The CDR3 bases are TGTGCCATCAGAAACAGGGTCGGTGGCTACACCTTC. This sequence encodes CAIRNRVGGYTF.

CDR3 in DNA: TGTGCCAGCAGCCCACTGATAGGCGAGACCCAGTACTTC. Its translation is CASSPLIGETQYF. The chain uses TRBV6-5 and TRBJ2-5; D is ambiguous. The germline CDR1 and CDR2 sequences are MNHEY and SVGAGI. Trimming took 6 bases from V and 5 from J, leaving 13 bases between them. CDR3 length: 13 residues.

The rearrangement joins TRBV29-1 to TRBJ2-1; 14 nucleotides agree with TRBD2. J was trimmed by 9 bases and V by 6 bases; bases with no gene match: 16. Germline assignment: CDR1 SQVTM and CDR2 ANQGSEA. The CDR3 contains 17 residues. CDR3 nucleotide sequence: TGCAGCGTCGCCGGGACTAGCGGGAGCGGGGAGACGCTTGAGCAGTTCTTC. Protein product: CSVAGTSGSGETLEQFF.

The CDR3: CASRIGTVASTDTQYF. The CDR3 coding sequence is TGTGCCAGCAGAATAGGGACAGTTGCTAGCACAGATACGCAGTATTTT. The rearrangement uses TRBV6-6 and TRBJ2-3; 7 bases align to TRBD1. The CDR3 extends over 16 amino acids. V dropped 6 bases and J dropped 0; count of bases not matched to a gene: 9. Germline V gene sequence: CDR1 MNHNY, CDR2 SVGAGI (reference sequence).

J is TRBJ2-2 and V is TRBV5-6; either TRBD1 or TRBD2 may supply D (6 bases each). V was pared by 6 bases and J by 3 bases, with 15 bases between. The CDR3 runs 15 residues. The germline V gene has CDR1 SGHDT and CDR2 YYEEEE. Here the CDR3 DNA reads TGTGCCAGCAACCGGGGGACACCTTACACCGGGGAGCTGTTTTTT. Residues: CASNRGTPYTGELFF. Filled out from reference TRBV5-6 and TRBJ2-2, the complete variable domain reads DAGVTQSPTHLIKTRGQQVTLRCSPKSGHDTVSWYQQALGQGPQFIFQYYEEEERQRGNFPDRFSGHQFPNYSSELNVNALLLGDSALYLCASNRGTPYTGELFFGEGSRLTVL.

This chain links TRBV9 with TRBJ2-7; D gene uncertain. The V end lost 0 bases, the J end lost 3 bases, and 16 bases lay between the germline ends. Germline CDR1 reads SGDLS; CDR2 reads YYNGEE. This CDR3 comprises 16 residues. The CDR3 bases are TGTGCCAGCAGCGTAGGCCCCTCCGGCGAGATCTACGAGCAGTACTTC. It translates to CASSVGPSGEIYEQYF.

The rearrangement joins TRBV7-9 to TRBJ2-7, with unresolved D. V gave up 4 bases and J gave up 2 bases, with 6 bases separating them. The CDR3 is 12 amino acids. CDR1 and CDR2 from the germline V gene are SEHNR and FQNEAQ (reference sequence). Written as DNA, the CDR3 is TGTGCCAGCAGCTCCATCACCTACGAGCAGTACTTC. Translating gives CASSSITYEQYF.

The genes are TRBV12-3 or TRBV12-4 and TRBJ1-2; D perhaps matches TRBD1 (5 bases). V was pared by 6 bases and J by 8 bases, with 16 bases between. The CDR3 is made up of 13 amino acids. The CDR3 protein is CASRRAGAYGYTF. The CDR3 DNA is TGTGCCAGCAGAAGGGCCGGGGCGTACGGCTACACCTTC.

The rearrangement joins TRBV27 to TRBJ2-7; D uncertain. This CDR3 comprises 15 residues. In germline, CDR1 is MNHEY, CDR2 SMNVEV (reference sequence). V lost 5 bases and J 1 base, leaving 15 bases between the germline ends. This chain's CDR3 is CASSPDPGLSYEQYF. CDR3 nucleotides: TGTGCCAGCAGTCCCGACCCAGGATTATCCTACGAGCAGTACTTC.

The J gene is TRBJ1-5, the V gene TRBV28; a possible D gene is TRBD1 (5 bases). Trimming left V 10 bases short and J 1 base short, with 17 bases between. CDR1 is MDHEN and CDR2 is SYDVKM in the germline V gene. This CDR3 is 15 amino acids long. The CDR3 region is CATGVVQGSNQPQHF. CDR3 nucleotides: TGTGCCACCGGGGTAGTCCAGGGAAGCAATCAGCCCCAGCATTTT.

This chain uses TRBV9 with TRBJ1-3; TRBD1 is a possible D gene (6 bases). The CDR3 runs to 15 residues. V lost 3 bases and J lost 2, with 12 bases in between. The V gene's germline CDR1 is SGDLS and CDR2 YYNGEE. The CDR3 DNA reads as TGTGCCAGCAGCGGGGGGACAAAAGCTGGAAACACCATATATTTT. Encoded protein: CASSGGTKAGNTIYF.

The chain joins TRBV25-1 to TRBJ1-4, with a weak D call TRBD1 (6 bases). Deletions cut 6 bases from V and 5 bases from J, with 13 bases between. The CDR3 totals 14 residues. From germline, CDR1 is MGHDK and CDR2 SYGVNS. This CDR3 reads CASSVDRMNEKLFF. In nucleotides, the CDR3 is TGTGCCAGCAGCGTTGACAGGATGAATGAAAAACTGTTTTTT.

J is TRBJ2-1 and V is TRBV28, with 7 bases that match TRBD1. Germline V gene lookup returns CDR1 MDHEN and CDR2 SYDVKM. The V and J ends lost 5 bases and 4 bases, in that order; junction bases with no gene match: 8. The CDR3 covers 15 residues. In DNA, the CDR3 is TGTGCCAGCAGTCTACAGGGGCCGTTTTACAATGAGCAGTTCTTC. This gives the protein CASSLQGPFYNEQFF.

This clone was seen a handful of times. This chain connects TRBV11-1 to TRBJ2-3; D is tentatively TRBD1 or TRBD2 (5 bases each). V was shortened by 4 bases and J by 0 bases, with 11 bases between the two germline ends. The germline V gene encodes CDR1 SGHAT and CDR2 FQDESV (reference sequence). This CDR3 contains 15 residues. CDR3 loop: CASSWGRFSTDTQYF. The DNA of the CDR3 is TGTGCCAGCAGCTGGGGACGGTTTAGCACAGATACGCAGTATTTT.

The V gene is TRBV5-8, the J gene TRBJ1-5; the D gene is possibly TRBD1 (5 bases). From germline, CDR1 is SGHTS and CDR2 YDEGEE. CDR3 length equals 16 residues. The germline V and J ends were trimmed by 1 base and 4 bases, with 15 bases remaining between them. CDR3 region: CASSLPGLLPNQPQHF. CDR3 DNA sequence: TGTGCCAGCAGCTTGCCAGGGCTCTTGCCGAATCAGCCCCAGCATTTT.

V is TRBV5-6 and J is TRBJ1-2; D not resolved. CDR3 length: 15 residues. Germline assignment: CDR1 SGHDT and CDR2 YYEEEE. The V and J ends lost 1 base and 2 bases respectively, with 12 bases between them. The CDR3, as DNA: TGTGCCAGCAGCTTGCTTTCGTCGGACAACTATGGCTACACCTTC. Its protein is CASSLLSSDNYGYTF.

The J gene is TRBJ2-1, the V gene TRBV30; 7 bases match TRBD1. V shed 0 bases, J shed 9 bases, and the junction held 5 bases outside the gene matches. CDR1 is GTSNPN, CDR2 SVGIG, per germline (reference sequence). The CDR3 runs 13 residues. The CDR3 reads CAWSVGRTGEQFF. The CDR3 DNA reads TGTGCCTGGAGTGTAGGCAGGACAGGTGAGCAGTTCTTC.

V and J are TRBV4-1 and TRBJ2-2; D ambiguous. CDR3 length: 15 amino acids. Germline-derived CDR1 and CDR2 are MGHRA and YSYEKL. V was cut by 1 base and J by 0 bases, with 6 bases left in between. The CDR3 sequence is CASSQGHPNTGELFF. In DNA form, the CDR3 reads TGCGCCAGCAGCCAAGGCCACCCGAACACCGGGGAGCTGTTTTTT.

This sequence joins TRBV19 and TRBJ1-3, with a possible D match to TRBD1 (5 bases). CDR1 is LNHDA and CDR2 is SQIVND in the germline V gene (reference sequence). This CDR3 is 18 amino acids long. Trimming took off 5 bases at V and 0 bases at J, with 20 bases between the two ends. CDR3 in amino acids: CASSSGTSDPGSGNTIYF. The CDR3 nucleotides are TGTGCCAGTAGTTCTGGGACGTCGGACCCAGGCTCTGGAAACACCATATATTTT.

V usage is TRBV5-6 and J usage is TRBJ2-4, with D possibly being TRBD2 (5 bases). The CDR3 runs to 16 residues. Trimming shortened V by 4 bases and J by 1 base, and 15 bases separated the two germline ends. Germline V gene lookup returns CDR1 SGHDT and CDR2 YYEEEE. The CDR3 loop is CASSQRARAAKNIQYF. The CDR3 coding sequence is TGTGCCAGCAGCCAACGAGCGAGGGCCGCCAAAAACATTCAGTACTTC.

The chain carries TRBV11-2 and TRBJ1-3; tentatively, D is TRBD1 (6 bases). The CDR3 totals 15 residues. The V and J ends lost 6 bases and 0 bases respectively, with 12 bases between them. The germline gives CDR1 SGHAT, CDR2 FQNNGV. This CDR3 reads CASSSDRSSGNTIYF. In DNA, the CDR3 is TGTGCCAGCAGTTCGGACAGAAGCTCTGGAAACACCATATATTTT.

On this clone itself: Distinct nucleotide sequences in the sample also encode this CDR3. The V gene is TRBV5-1, the J gene TRBJ2-6; 7 positions agree with TRBD1. The CDR3 runs 16 residues. Per the germline V gene, CDR1 is SGHRS and CDR2 is YFSETQ. The V gene end was trimmed by 3 bases and the J gene end by 0 bases; junction bases not matched to a gene: 3. As DNA, the CDR3 is TGCGCCAGCAGCTCGACAGGGTCCTCTGGGGCCAACGTCCTGACTTTC. Translated, it gives CASSSTGSSGANVLTF.

The chain couples TRBV7-8 to TRBJ2-1; no clear D. V was pared by 3 bases and J by 8 bases, with 5 bases between. The CDR3 loop spans 11 amino acids. Germline loops: CDR1 SGHVS, CDR2 FQNEAQ. CDR3 in DNA: TGTGCCAGCAGCTTTATCCATGAGCAGTTCTTC. Its translation: CASSFIHEQFF.

The V and J genes are TRBV5-5 and TRBJ2-7; the match to TRBD1 covers 7 bases. V dropped 4 bases and J dropped 7; count of bases not matched to a gene: 5. This CDR3 has 12 amino acids. Germline CDR1 and CDR2: SGHKS and YYEKEE (reference sequence). This chain's CDR3 is CASSRDSREQYF. In DNA form, the CDR3 reads TGTGCCAGCAGCAGGGACAGTCGAGAGCAGTACTTC. Complete variable domain (other parts from reference TRBV5-5 and TRBJ2-7): DAGVTQSPTHLIKTRGQQVTLRCSPISGHKSVSWYQQVLGQGPQFIFQYYEKEERGRGNFPDRFSARQFPNYSSELNVNALLLGDSALYLCASSRDSREQYFGPGTRLTVT.